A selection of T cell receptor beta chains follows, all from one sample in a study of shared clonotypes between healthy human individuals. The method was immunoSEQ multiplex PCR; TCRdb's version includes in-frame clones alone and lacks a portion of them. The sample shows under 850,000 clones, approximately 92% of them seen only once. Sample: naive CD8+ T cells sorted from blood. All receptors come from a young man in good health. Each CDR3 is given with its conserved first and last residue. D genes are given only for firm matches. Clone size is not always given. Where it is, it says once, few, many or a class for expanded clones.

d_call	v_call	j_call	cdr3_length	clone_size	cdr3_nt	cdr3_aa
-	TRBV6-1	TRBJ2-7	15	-	TGTGCCAGCAGGGGGGGGACAGGTCGCGAAGGGGAGCAGTACTTC	CASRGGTGREGEQYF
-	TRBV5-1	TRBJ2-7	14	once	TGCGCCAGCAGCTTAGGCGATGGGGAGCACGAGCAGTACTTC	CASSLGDGEHEQYF
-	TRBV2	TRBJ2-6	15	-	TGTGCCAGCAAAACTGAGCTCTCTGGGGCCAACGTCCTGACTTTC	CASKTELSGANVLTF
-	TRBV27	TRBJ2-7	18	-	TGTGCCAGCAGTTTATCCGGGACGGCCCGACAGGACAACTACGAGCAGTACTTC	CASSLSGTARQDNYEQYF
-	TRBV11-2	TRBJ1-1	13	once	TGTGCCAGCAGCTTAGGCGGGCTCTGGGAAGCTTTCTTT	CASSLGGLWEAFF
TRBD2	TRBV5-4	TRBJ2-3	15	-	TGTGCCAGCCGCCTAGCGGGAGATTGGGCAGATACGCAGTATTTT	CASRLAGDWADTQYF
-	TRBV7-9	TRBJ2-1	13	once	TGTGCCAGCAGTTCCCCCGGGGACAATGAGCAGTTCTTC	CASSSPGDNEQFF
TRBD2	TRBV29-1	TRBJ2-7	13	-	TGCAGCGTTGGCCGGGAGGGCCGGTACGAGCAGTACTTC	CSVGREGRYEQYF
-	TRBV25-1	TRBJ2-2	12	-	TGTGCCAGCCAGCTACCCACCGGGGAGCTGTTTTTT	CASQLPTGELFF
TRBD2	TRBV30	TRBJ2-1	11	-	TGTGCCTGGAGTGTCCAGGGCGGGGGGTTCTTC	CAWSVQGGGFF
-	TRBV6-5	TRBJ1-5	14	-	TGTGCCAGCAGTTACCATCAAAGCAATCAGCCCCAGCATTTT	CASSYHQSNQPQHF
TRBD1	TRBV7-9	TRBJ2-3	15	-	TGTGCCAGCAGCGCCCCGGGACAGATCACAGATACGCAGTATTTT	CASSAPGQITDTQYF
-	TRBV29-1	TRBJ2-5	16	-	TGCAGCGTCGAGGGCACTGTAGCGGCGCAGATCGAGACCCAGTACTTC	CSVEGTVAAQIETQYF
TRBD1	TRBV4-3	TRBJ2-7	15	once	TGCGCCAGCAGCCAAGAAAGGGACAGGTCCTACGAGCAGTACTTC	CASSQERDRSYEQYF
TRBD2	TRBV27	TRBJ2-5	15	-	TGTGCCAGCAGCCGAGGGGGGACTAGGGTAGAGACCCAGTACTTC	CASSRGGTRVETQYF
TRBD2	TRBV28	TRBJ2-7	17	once	TGTGCCAGCAGTCCCGGGACTAGCGGGAGATCGCCCTACGAGCAGTACTTC	CASSPGTSGRSPYEQYF
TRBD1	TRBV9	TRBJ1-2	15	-	TGTGCCAGCAGCGAGGAGACAGGGTGGAACTATGGCTACACCTTC	CASSEETGWNYGYTF
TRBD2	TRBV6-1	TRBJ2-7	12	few	TGTGCCAGCACCTTAGCGGGAAACGAGCAGTACTTC	CASTLAGNEQYF
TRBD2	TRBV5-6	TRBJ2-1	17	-	TGTGCCAGCAGCTTGGAGAGTGGGGAGGGAGTCTACAATGAGCAGTTCTTC	CASSLESGEGVYNEQFF
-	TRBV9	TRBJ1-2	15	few	TGTGCCAGCAGCCCCGACACGTGGGGTAACTATGGCTACACCTTC	CASSPDTWGNYGYTF
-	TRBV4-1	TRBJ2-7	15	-	TGCGCCAGCAGCCAACCCGGGACTGAGGACTACGAGCAGTACTTC	CASSQPGTEDYEQYF
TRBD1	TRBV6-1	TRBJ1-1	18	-	TGTGCCAGCAGTGATCTGATCGGACAGGGTTTAAGGAACACTGAAGCTTTCTTT	CASSDLIGQGLRNTEAFF
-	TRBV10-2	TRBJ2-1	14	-	TGCGCCAGATACACGAGCAGCTCCTACAATGAGCAGTTCTTC	CARYTSSSYNEQFF
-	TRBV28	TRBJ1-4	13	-	TGTGCCAGCACCAAGGAACACGGGGAAAAACTGTTTTTT	CASTKEHGEKLFF
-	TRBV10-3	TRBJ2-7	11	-	TGTGCCATCAGTGACATTTACGAGCAGTACTTC	CAISDIYEQYF
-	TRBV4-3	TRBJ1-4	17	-	TGCGCCAGCAGCCAAGAAGGGTGGGGGAGGTTTGGTGAAAAACTGTTTTTT	CASSQEGWGRFGEKLFF
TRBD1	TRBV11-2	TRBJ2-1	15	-	TGTGCCAGCAGCGCGACTCCCGGGACAGTTTGGGAGCAGTTCTTC	CASSATPGTVWEQFF
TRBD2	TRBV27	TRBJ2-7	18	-	TGTGCCAGCAGTCTCACTAGCGGGAGGGCCTATGTCCCCTACGAGCAGTACTTC	CASSLTSGRAYVPYEQYF